The 29 T cell receptor beta chains below all came from one sample that was sequenced in a study of a mutant IDH1 vaccine in newly diagnosed glioma. These TCRs' antigens remain unknown. This sample's time point: week 11, during vaccination. One vaccine dose held 300 ug of mutant IDH1 20-mer peptide and came with topical imiquimod. TCRdb's copy holds only in-frame clones and misses some; the assay was immunoSEQ multiplex PCR. Of roughly 120,000 clones in the sample, over 75% are singletons; the top ten hold about 5.5%. The material was PBMCs, obtained from a glioma patient whose treatment included an IDH1 peptide vaccine. The receptors originated from a man between 40 and 49 years old with glioma.

The rearrangement links TRBV19 to TRBJ1-5; the D gene is possibly TRBD1 (6 bases). Deletions cut 7 bases from V and 5 bases from J, with 18 bases between. The germline V gene has CDR1 LNHDA and CDR2 SQIVND (reference sequence). The CDR3 is made up of 15 amino acids. The CDR3 loop is CASTTLGGGYQPQHF. The CDR3, as DNA: TGTGCCAGTACCACCCTAGGGGGGGGCTATCAGCCCCAGCATTTT.

The V and J genes are TRBV6-5 and TRBJ2-5; D might be TRBD1 (5 bases). The CDR3 contains 14 residues. CDR1 is MNHEY and CDR2 is SVGAGI in the germline V gene. V was cut by 4 bases and J by 2 bases, with 11 bases left in between. As DNA, the CDR3 is TGTGCCAGCAGTTTTCGACAGAAGCAAGAGACCCAGTACTTC. It is translated as CASSFRQKQETQYF.

V and J are TRBV28 and TRBJ2-3; 9 bases align to TRBD2. The J segment lost 0 bases and the V segment lost 6 bases, leaving 25 bases of the junction unmatched. Per germline, CDR1 MDHEN and CDR2 SYDVKM. The CDR3 consists of 22 residues. The CDR3 loop reads CASRAGMASGTHPGPSTDTQYF. The CDR3 region has the DNA TGTGCCAGCAGAGCGGGTATGGCTAGCGGGACCCACCCGGGCCCTAGCACAGATACGCAGTATTTT.

The chain has TRBV10-3 and TRBJ1-1, with 9 bases lining up with TRBD1. Germline values: CDR1 ENHRY, CDR2 SYGVKD. The CDR3 consists of 13 residues. Unmatched junction bases numbered 3, after V lost 6 bases and J lost 4 bases. Written as DNA, the CDR3 is TGTGCCATCAGCACAGGGGGCTTCACTGAAGCTTTCTTT. This codes for CAISTGGFTEAFF.

This chain links TRBV7-8 with TRBJ2-7; tentatively, D is TRBD2 (6 bases). The germline CDR1 and CDR2 sequences are SGHVS and FQNEAQ. Trimming stripped 5 bases from V and 0 bases from J, with 11 bases between. CDR3 length equals 14 residues. The CDR3 DNA follows: TGTGCCAGCAGCCGGGACTCTAGCTCCTACGAGCAGTACTTC. It encodes CASSRDSSSYEQYF.

The V and J genes are TRBV6-6 and TRBJ2-7; D gene ambiguous. From germline, CDR1 is MNHNY and CDR2 SVGAGI (reference sequence). Trimming pared 7 bases from V and 5 bases from J, leaving 15 bases between. The CDR3 length is 13 residues. The CDR3 spells CASTPAPLHEQYF. DNA for the CDR3: TGTGCCAGCACACCCGCACCACTCCACGAGCAGTACTTC.

The chain combines TRBV7-9 with TRBJ2-7, with D perhaps matching TRBD2 (5 bases). Trimming removed 5 bases at V and 3 bases at J, with 11 bases between. The CDR3 sequence is 13 residues long. From germline, CDR1 is SEHNR and CDR2 FQNEAQ (reference sequence). DNA for the CDR3: TGTGCCAGCAGCCCCGACTACCACTACGAGCAGTACTTC. It codes for CASSPDYHYEQYF.

This clone was observed a few times. V usage is TRBV4-3 and J usage is TRBJ2-7, with TRBD2 matching 7 bases. This CDR3 is built from 17 residues. In germline, CDR1 is LGHNA, CDR2 YSLEER. The V gene end was trimmed by 0 bases and the J gene end by 2 bases; junction bases not matched to a gene: 10. CDR3 bases: TGCGCCAGCAGCCAAGATGGAACAGGCGGGGGAACCTACGAGCAGTACTTC. Protein: CASSQDGTGGGTYEQYF.

This clone appeared a few times. The V call is TRBV4-1, the J call TRBJ1-1; 7 bases fit TRBD1. Germline V gene sequence: CDR1 MGHRA, CDR2 YSYEKL. The V segment lost 6 bases and the J segment 3 bases; nucleotides outside the gene matches: 13. CDR3 length: 16 residues. CDR3 sequence (DNA): TGCGCCAGCAGACTCAGAGGGGGCGTAGCCCACACTGAAGCTTTCTTT. Its translation: CASRLRGGVAHTEAFF.

This chain joins TRBV14 and TRBJ1-2, with 7 bases fitting TRBD1. Losses at the gene ends were 3 bases for V and 4 bases for J; bases not matched to a gene: 5. The CDR3 loop spans 14 amino acids. Per germline, CDR1 SGHDN and CDR2 FVKESK. In DNA, the CDR3 is TGTGCCAGCAGCCAGATAGGGGGCGTCTATGGCTACACCTTC. Translated: CASSQIGGVYGYTF.

This chain joins TRBV10-2 and TRBJ2-1; TRBD2 agrees at 7 bases. Germline V gene data show CDR1 as WSHSY and CDR2 as SAAADI. The V and J ends lost 2 bases and 4 bases, in that order; junction bases with no gene match: 5. CDR3 length: 15 residues. CDR3 DNA: TGCGCCAGCAGTGAGAGACTAGCAGATTACAATGAGCAGTTCTTC. Its translation: CASSERLADYNEQFF.

This chain links TRBV5-1 with TRBJ2-7; maybe TRBD1 (6 bases). Trimming removed 2 bases from V and 2 bases from J, with 8 bases in between. The CDR3 is 13 amino acids. The germline V gene has CDR1 SGHRS and CDR2 YFSETQ. In DNA form, the CDR3 reads TGCGCCAGCAGCTTCAGGGGTACCTACGAGCAGTACTTC. It codes for CASSFRGTYEQYF.

V is TRBV5-6 and J is TRBJ2-7, with D possibly being TRBD2 (5 bases). V lost 5 bases to trimming and J lost 5 bases, with 17 bases between them. The CDR3 is 14 residues long. CDR1 and CDR2 from the germline V gene are SGHDT and YYEEEE. The CDR3 reads CASRDFTLYNEQYF. The DNA for the CDR3 is TGTGCCAGCAGGGACTTCACGCTTTACAACGAGCAGTACTTC.

The chain links TRBV6-4 to TRBJ1-6, with D perhaps matching TRBD1 (6 bases). V dropped 3 bases and J dropped 7 bases, with 10 bases sitting between them. The CDR3 totals 14 residues. CDR1 is MRHNA and CDR2 is SNTAGT in the germline V gene. In DNA form, the CDR3 reads TGTGCCAGCAGTGAACAGGGCTGGAATTCACCCCTCCACTTT. It specifies CASSEQGWNSPLHF.

The gene calls are TRBV11-2 and TRBJ2-3, with 7 bases identical to TRBD2. V lost 4 bases to trimming and J lost 4 bases; unmatched junction nucleotides: 11. CDR1 is SGHAT, CDR2 FQNNGV, per germline. This CDR3 has 16 amino acids. As DNA, the CDR3 is TGTGCCAGCAGCTGGAGACTAGCCGGTAATGCAGATACGCAGTATTTT. Its translation is CASSWRLAGNADTQYF.

This clone was detected only once. The V and J genes are TRBV19 and TRBJ2-1; the D gene is possibly TRBD1 (5 bases). V lost 4 bases and J 6 bases, leaving 22 bases between the germline ends. CDR1 and CDR2 (germline): LNHDA, SQIVND (reference sequence). The CDR3 contains 17 residues. The CDR3 loop reads CASSTLYRTRERNEQFF. In DNA, the CDR3 is TGTGCCAGTAGTACTCTCTACAGGACCCGAGAACGCAATGAGCAGTTCTTC.

This chain links TRBV25-1 with TRBJ2-7, with 7 bases matching TRBD1. The CDR3 sequence is 17 residues long. Germline-derived CDR1 and CDR2 are MGHDK and SYGVNS. The J segment lost 0 bases and the V segment lost 2 bases, leaving 10 bases of the junction unmatched. The chain's CDR3 is CASSEPLGQDSSYEQYF. DNA of the CDR3: TGTGCCAGCAGTGAACCTTTAGGACAGGACAGCTCCTACGAGCAGTACTTC.

The gene calls are TRBV23-1 and TRBJ2-7; 7 bases are a match to TRBD1. TRBV23-1 has ORF status, its function being uncertain. This CDR3 region has 15 residues. V lost 3 bases and J lost 0; bases outside the gene matches: 5. CDR3 DNA sequence: TGCGCCAGCAGTCACGACAGGGAATGCTCCTACGAGCAGTACTTC. Protein: CASSHDRECSYEQYF.

The rearrangement joins TRBV25-1 to TRBJ2-1; no reliable D call. The CDR3 runs 15 residues. Germline lookup yields CDR1 MGHDK and CDR2 SYGVNS. Trimming took off 7 bases at V and 6 bases at J, with 19 bases between the two ends. The CDR3 DNA follows: TGTGCCAGCAACCCCGACACGAAACCACTCAATGAGCAGTTCTTC. Its protein is CASNPDTKPLNEQFF.

This clone was seen only once. The V gene is TRBV9, the J gene TRBJ2-2; TRBD1 agrees at 9 bases. J lost 3 bases, V lost 3 bases, and 6 bases had no gene match. The CDR3 totals 16 residues. The germline CDR1 and CDR2 sequences are SGDLS and YYNGEE. CDR3 nucleotide sequence: TGTGCCAGCAGCGCCAGGACAGGGGTACACACCGGGGAGCTGTTTTTT. Translation gives CASSARTGVHTGELFF.

The chain is built from TRBV5-1 and TRBJ2-5; D uncertain. The CDR3 extends over 12 amino acids. The V end was cut by 5 bases, the J end by 2 bases, with 7 bases between. Germline CDR1 is SGHRS and CDR2 is YFSETQ. The CDR3 here is CASSHRQETQYF. Here the CDR3 DNA reads TGCGCCAGCAGTCACCGGCAAGAGACCCAGTACTTC.

The chain employs TRBV15 and TRBJ2-3; 8 bases line up with TRBD2. This CDR3 comprises 16 residues. The J segment lost 0 bases and the V segment lost 2 bases, leaving 4 bases of the junction unmatched. CDR1 and CDR2 from the germline V gene are LNHNV and YYDKDF (reference sequence). The CDR3 nucleotides read TGTGCCACCAGCAGAAGGGCGGGAGGAAGCACAGATACGCAGTATTTT. Encoded protein: CATSRRAGGSTDTQYF.

The CDR3 reads CASSPAGVTGDTQYF. In DNA form, the CDR3 reads TGTGCCAGCAGCCCAGCGGGGGTGACGGGGGATACGCAGTATTTT. This chain connects TRBV7-2 to TRBJ2-3, with 8 bases fitting TRBD2. Germline CDR1 is SGHTA and CDR2 is FQGNSA. CDR3 size: 15 residues. V was pared by 5 bases and J by 6 bases, with 10 bases of the junction left unmatched.

CDR3 sequence (DNA): TGTGCCAGCAGCGCCAAATTACGGGGCACAGATACGCAGTATTTT. Protein sequence: CASSAKLRGTDTQYF. V usage is TRBV9 and J usage is TRBJ2-3; D is uncertain. Per germline, CDR1 SGDLS and CDR2 YYNGEE. The V end was cut by 3 bases, the J end by 1 base, with 12 bases between. The CDR3 sequence is 15 residues long. Complete variable domain (other parts from reference TRBV9 and TRBJ2-3): DSGVTQTPKHLITATGQRVTLRCSPRSGDLSVYWYQQSLDQGLQFLIQYYNGEERAKGNILERFSAQQFPDLHSELNLSSLELGDSALYFCASSAKLRGTDTQYFGPGTRLTVL.

This clone has only a few counts. The genes are TRBV10-1 and TRBJ2-7; D is ambiguous. V lost 3 bases to trimming and J lost 4 bases, with 10 bases between them. This CDR3 is built from 13 residues. Germline V gene lookup returns CDR1 WNHNN and CDR2 SYGVQD (reference sequence). The CDR3 nucleotides read TGCGCCAGCAGTGATTTCGACGCGTACGAGCAGTACTTC. Protein sequence: CASSDFDAYEQYF.

Written as DNA, the CDR3 is TGTGCCAGCAGCTTGTGGGGGGCGCTTAGGACCAACGTCCTGACTTTC. Amino acid sequence: CASSLWGALRTNVLTF. The V and J genes are TRBV7-9 and TRBJ2-6; D might be TRBD1 or TRBD2, each matching 6 bases. V was trimmed by 3 bases and J by 8 bases, leaving 17 bases between them. Germline V gene sequence: CDR1 SEHNR, CDR2 FQNEAQ (reference sequence). The CDR3 extends over 16 amino acids.

The chain combines TRBV10-3 with TRBJ2-3; 10 positions match TRBD1. The germline V gene encodes CDR1 ENHRY and CDR2 SYGVKD. The CDR3 totals 15 residues. V shed 10 bases, J shed 1 base, and the junction held 8 bases outside the gene matches. This CDR3 reads CATSEGQGGTDTQYF. The DNA of the CDR3 is TGTGCCACCTCCGAAGGACAGGGGGGCACAGATACGCAGTATTTT.

In the case of this clone: The same CDR3 arises from other DNA sequences in this sample as well. The chain recombines TRBV7-2 with TRBJ2-7, with D tentatively TRBD2 (6 bases). This CDR3 has 14 amino acids. V lost 1 base, J lost 4 bases, and 11 bases lay in between. The germline V gene encodes CDR1 SGHTA and CDR2 FQGNSA. The CDR3, as DNA: TGTGCCAGCAGCTTAGAACTAGCCGCGTACGAGCAGTACTTC. The encoded protein is CASSLELAAYEQYF. Looking up the rest from reference TRBV7-2 and TRBJ2-7 gives the full variable domain: GAGVSQSPSNKVTEKGKDVELRCDPISGHTALYWYRQSLGQGLEFLIYFQGNSAPDKSGLPSDRFSAERTGGSVSTLTIQRTQQEDSAVYLCASSLELAAYEQYFGPGTRLTVT.

The V and J genes are TRBV11-2 and TRBJ1-1; unclear D gene. The ends were cut back, 5 bases at V and 5 bases at J, with 18 bases in the middle. This CDR3 has 15 amino acids. Germline loops: CDR1 SGHAT, CDR2 FQNNGV. Here the CDR3 DNA reads TGTGCCAGCAGCAAAGGACCGGGTGGGGATACTGAAGCTTTCTTT. Translating it yields CASSKGPGGDTEAFF.